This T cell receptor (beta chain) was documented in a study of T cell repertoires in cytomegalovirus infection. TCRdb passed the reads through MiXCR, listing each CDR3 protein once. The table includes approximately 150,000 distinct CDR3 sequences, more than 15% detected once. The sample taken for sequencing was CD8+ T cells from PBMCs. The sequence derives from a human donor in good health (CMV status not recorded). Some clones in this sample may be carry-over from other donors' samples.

The CDR3 region has the DNA TGTGCCAGCAGCCCGCCCCCGGGACTAGCGGCATACGAGCAGTACTTC. Amino acids: CASSPPPGLAAYEQYF. The rearrangement joins TRBV6-2 or TRBV6-3 to TRBJ2-7, with TRBD2 identical over 11 bases. J was trimmed by 4 bases and V by 6 bases; bases with no gene match: 11. Germline CDR1 reads MNHEY; CDR2 reads SVGEGT. This CDR3 has 16 residues.